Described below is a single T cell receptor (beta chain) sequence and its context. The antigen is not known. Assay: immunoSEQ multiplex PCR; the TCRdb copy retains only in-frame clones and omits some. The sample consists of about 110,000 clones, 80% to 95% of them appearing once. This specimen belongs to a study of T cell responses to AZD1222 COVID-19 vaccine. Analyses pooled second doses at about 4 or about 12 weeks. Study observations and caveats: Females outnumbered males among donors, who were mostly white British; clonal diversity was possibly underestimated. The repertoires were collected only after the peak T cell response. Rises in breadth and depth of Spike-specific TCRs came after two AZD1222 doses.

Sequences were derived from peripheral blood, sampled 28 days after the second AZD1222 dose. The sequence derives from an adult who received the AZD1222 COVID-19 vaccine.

CDR3 sequence (DNA): TGTGCCAGCAGGGGAGCGGGGGCGCCCTACGAGCAGTACTTC. This codes for CASRGAGAPYEQYF. This chain uses TRBV2 with TRBJ2-7; 8 nucleotides align to TRBD2. The CDR3 is 14 residues long. V dropped 6 bases and J dropped 2; count of bases not matched to a gene: 6. The germline gives CDR1 SNHLY, CDR2 FYNNEI.